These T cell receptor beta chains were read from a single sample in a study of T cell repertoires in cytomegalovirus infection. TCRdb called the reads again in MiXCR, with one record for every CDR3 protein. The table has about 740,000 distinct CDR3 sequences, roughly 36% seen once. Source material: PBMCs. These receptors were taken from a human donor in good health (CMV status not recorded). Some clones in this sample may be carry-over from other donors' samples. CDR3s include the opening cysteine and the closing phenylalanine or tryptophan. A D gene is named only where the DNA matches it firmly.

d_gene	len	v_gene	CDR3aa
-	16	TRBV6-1	CASSEFGQSPRDEQYF
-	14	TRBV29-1	CSAHGGGTNTEAFF
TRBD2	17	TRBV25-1	CASSEPTSGSSYNEQFF
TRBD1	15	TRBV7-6	CASSEGTGAGYGYTF
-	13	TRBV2	CASRLGSYNEQFF
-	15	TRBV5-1	CASSLGLVFSETQYF
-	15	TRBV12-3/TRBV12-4	CASSPIRGSGEKLFF
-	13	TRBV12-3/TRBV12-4	CASSFYQYNEQFF
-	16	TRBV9	CASSLLDGSPYEGYTF
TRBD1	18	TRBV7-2	CASSISDREDRRNTEAFF
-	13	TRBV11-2	CASSLDQRVTQYF
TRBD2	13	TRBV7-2	CARGREASYEQYF
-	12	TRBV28	CASSVGLPEQYF
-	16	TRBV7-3	CASSPQGGRTADTQYF
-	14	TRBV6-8	CASSYDGLNTEAFF
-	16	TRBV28	CASSFDPTDWQETQYF
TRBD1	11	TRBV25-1	CATKQGSGYTF
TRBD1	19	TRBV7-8	CASSSGGWTGYTGNQPQHF
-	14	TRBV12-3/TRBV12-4	CASSVTRGGQPQHF
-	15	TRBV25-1	CASSVTATGNTEAFF
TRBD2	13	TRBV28	CAIWGGGPGTQYF
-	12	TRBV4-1	CASSHLGNEQFF
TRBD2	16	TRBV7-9	CASSLGLAVLQETQYF
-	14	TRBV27	CASGAEFGANVLTF
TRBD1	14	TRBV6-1	CASSEGGQIDTQYF
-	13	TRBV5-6	CASSPGVSGELFF
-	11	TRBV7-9	CASSLARGYTF
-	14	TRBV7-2	CASSLAGDYNEQFF
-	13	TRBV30	CAWSRPGGTEAFF
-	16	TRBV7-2	CASSPGQWVVWTEAFF
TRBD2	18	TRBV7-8	CASSLMGLAPGGSYEQYF
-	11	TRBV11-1	CASSLGQRRVF
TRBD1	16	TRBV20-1	CSAWPPRTGLGETQYF
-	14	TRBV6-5	CASSSTPVNTEAFF
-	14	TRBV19	CASSVQGFHNEHFF
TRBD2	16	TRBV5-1	CASRTGLAGGTGELFF
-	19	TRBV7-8	CASSLTHRYLDSMNTEAFF
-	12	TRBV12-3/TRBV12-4	CASGHGGPGYTF
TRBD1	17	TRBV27	CASSSQRDRVYNQPQHF
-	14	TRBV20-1	CSARDSLGNQPQHF
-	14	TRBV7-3	CASSSTAINQPQHF
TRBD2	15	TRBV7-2	CASSLLTSGSYEQYF
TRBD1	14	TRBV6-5	CASRASGGNQPQHF
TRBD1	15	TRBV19	CASIIADRETYEQYF
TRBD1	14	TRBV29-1	CSVVSRDRGDGYTF
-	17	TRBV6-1	CASTPQGGGGAGETQYF
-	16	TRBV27	CASSPYYRTTDQPQHF
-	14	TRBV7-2	CASSLVEVINDQFF
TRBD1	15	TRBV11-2	CASSHGTGGMNEQFF
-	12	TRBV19	CASSSSGQPQHF
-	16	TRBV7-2	CASSLALRAQGGELFF